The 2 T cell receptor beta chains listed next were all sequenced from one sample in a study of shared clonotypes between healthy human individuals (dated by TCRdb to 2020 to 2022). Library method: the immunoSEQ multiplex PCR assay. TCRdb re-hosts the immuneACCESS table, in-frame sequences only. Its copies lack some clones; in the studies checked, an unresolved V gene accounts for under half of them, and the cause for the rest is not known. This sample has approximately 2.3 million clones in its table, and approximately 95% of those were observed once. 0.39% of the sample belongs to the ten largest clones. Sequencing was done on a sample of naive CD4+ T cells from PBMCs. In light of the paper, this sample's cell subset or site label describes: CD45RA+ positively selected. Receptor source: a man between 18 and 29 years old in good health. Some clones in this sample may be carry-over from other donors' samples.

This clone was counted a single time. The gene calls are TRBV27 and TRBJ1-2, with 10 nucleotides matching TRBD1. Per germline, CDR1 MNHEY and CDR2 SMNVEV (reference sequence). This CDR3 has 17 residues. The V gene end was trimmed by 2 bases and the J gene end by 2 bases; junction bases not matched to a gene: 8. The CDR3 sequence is CASSLRSETGGNYGYTF. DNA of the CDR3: TGTGCCAGCAGTTTACGCTCGGAGACAGGGGGCAACTATGGCTACACCTTC.

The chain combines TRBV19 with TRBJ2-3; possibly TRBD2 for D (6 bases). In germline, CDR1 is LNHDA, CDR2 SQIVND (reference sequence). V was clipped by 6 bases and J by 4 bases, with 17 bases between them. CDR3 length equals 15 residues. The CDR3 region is CASRSLWGGADTQYF. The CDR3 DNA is TGTGCCAGTAGGTCCTTGTGGGGCGGGGCAGATACGCAGTATTTT. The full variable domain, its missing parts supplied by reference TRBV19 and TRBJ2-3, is DGGITQSPKYLFRKEGQNVTLSCEQNLNHDAMYWYRQDPGQGLRLIYYSQIVNDFQKGDIAEGYSVSREKKESFPLTVTSAQKNPTAFYLCASRSLWGGADTQYFGPGTRLTVL.